The next 18 T cell receptor beta chains were all read from a single sample in a study of regulatory T cells in long-lasting Graves disease. The time point: newly diagnosed GD, antithyroid drugs for less than 3 months. The TCR library was made from RNA extracted from PBMCs. Arm-PCR of CDR3 regions and iRepertoire HTBI primers were used to build TCR beta libraries. TCRdb fed the multiplex PCR reads into MiXCR, producing one record per CDR3 protein. Here the sample spans about 240,000 distinct CDR3 sequences, around 20% being singletons. The starting material was peripheral blood mononuclear cells (PBMCs), obtained at new diagnosis, from a patient treated with antithyroid drugs. The origin of the receptors is a female donor with Graves disease.

This clonotype was seen repeatedly, ten times or more. V is TRBV5-5 and J is TRBJ1-2; TRBD1 might be the D (5 bases). Trimming cost V 4 bases and J 0 bases, with 13 bases left between them. There are 15 residues in the CDR3. Germline V gives CDR1 SGHKS, CDR2 YYEKEE (reference sequence). The chain's CDR3 is CASSRQGVSNYGYTF. The CDR3 nucleotides are TGTGCCAGCAGCCGACAAGGGGTTTCTAACTATGGCTACACCTTC.

This clonotype was seen ten or more times. The chain recombines TRBV30 with TRBJ2-1; TRBD1 agrees at 9 bases. Germline V lookup: CDR1 GTSNPN, CDR2 SVGIG (reference sequence). The CDR3 totals 13 residues. The V and J ends lost 2 bases and 15 bases, in that order; junction bases with no gene match: 11. The CDR3 nucleotides are TGTGCCTGGAGTATAAGGACAGGGGCCTTCCTGTTCTTC. Amino acid sequence: CAWSIRTGAFLFF.

This clonotype was found many times. The chain is built from TRBV29-1 and TRBJ1-2; D ambiguous. V dropped 4 bases and J dropped 4 bases, with 7 bases sitting between them. This CDR3 region has 11 residues. Germline V gene sequence: CDR1 SQVTM, CDR2 ANQGSEA. The CDR3: CSVVRGYGYTF. The CDR3 nucleotides read TGCAGCGTTGTACGGGGCTATGGCTACACCTTC.

Remarks on this clonotype: It may be a read error: a sequence one base away is much more abundant. This rearrangement joins TRBV5-1 to TRBJ2-7; 7 bases line up with TRBD1. J was trimmed by 5 bases and V by 4 bases; bases with no gene match: 9. The CDR3 extends over 14 amino acids. Germline CDR1 SGHRS, CDR2 YFSETQ. The CDR3 is CASSTGQAAHEQYF. The CDR3 nucleotides are TGCGCCAGCAGCACAGGACAGGCAGCCCACGAGCAGTACTTC.

The J gene is TRBJ2-1, the V gene TRBV9; D is perhaps TRBD2 (5 bases). The CDR3 sequence is 16 residues long. Germline V lookup: CDR1 SGDLS, CDR2 YYNGEE. V was trimmed by 0 bases and J by 5 bases, leaving 15 bases between them. CDR3 bases: TGTGCCAGCAGCGTAGGGTCCAGCGGTGGGCACAATGAGCAGTTCTTC. Residues: CASSVGSSGGHNEQFF.

The chain employs TRBV19 and TRBJ2-5, with TRBD2 matching over 12 bases. CDR1 and CDR2 (germline): LNHDA, SQIVND (reference sequence). This CDR3 contains 15 residues. J was trimmed by 1 base and V by 7 bases; bases with no gene match: 4. The CDR3 bases are TGTGCCAGTACACTAGCGGGAGGTTCCCAAGAGACCCAGTACTTC. Translation: CASTLAGGSQETQYF.

This clonotype was seen at least ten times. The CDR3 here is CSATGQGAGTGELFF. In DNA form, the CDR3 reads TGCAGTGCTACCGGACAGGGGGCGGGCACCGGGGAGCTGTTTTTT. J is TRBJ2-2 and V is TRBV20-1, with TRBD1 matching 11 bases. The trim removed 4 bases at V and 4 bases at J, leaving 5 bases unmatched. The CDR3 is 15 amino acids. Germline CDR1 and CDR2: DFQATT and SNEGSKA (reference sequence).

With regard to this clonotype: It may be a read error: a sequence one base away is much more abundant. The V and J genes are TRBV4-1 and TRBJ2-1, with D uncertain. The CDR3 consists of 12 residues. In germline, CDR1 is MGHRA, CDR2 YSYEKL. The CDR3 loop is CAGSQPDNEQFF. The CDR3 nucleotides read TGCGCCGGCAGCCAACCAGATAATGAGCAGTTCTTC.

This clonotype occurred many times. The chain uses TRBV18 and TRBJ2-5, with no clear D. CDR1 is KGHSH, CDR2 LQKENI, per germline. This CDR3 has 13 amino acids. Trimming cost V 5 bases and J 1 base, with 8 bases left between them. CDR3 region: CASSEKLQETQYF. Here the CDR3 DNA reads TGTGCCAGCTCAGAGAAACTCCAAGAGACCCAGTACTTC.

This clonotype was found many times. The chain employs TRBV5-6 and TRBJ2-4; 14 positions match TRBD2. Germline values: CDR1 SGHDT, CDR2 YYEEEE. The trim removed 4 bases at V and 9 bases at J, leaving 12 bases unmatched. The length of the CDR3 is 17 residues. The DNA for the CDR3 is TGTGCCAGCAGCGCCTCGACTAGCGGGAGGGCCGATCCCATTCAGTACTTC. Its translation: CASSASTSGRADPIQYF. Complete variable domain (other parts from reference TRBV5-6 and TRBJ2-4): DAGVTQSPTHLIKTRGQQVTLRCSPKSGHDTVSWYQQALGQGPQFIFQYYEEEERQRGNFPDRFSGHQFPNYSSELNVNALLLGDSALYLCASSASTSGRADPIQYFGAGTRLSVL.

The V call is TRBV7-8, the J call TRBJ2-1; 7 bases fit TRBD1. The germline V gene has CDR1 SGHVS and CDR2 FQNEAQ. The CDR3 runs 15 residues. V dropped 6 bases and J dropped 3; count of bases not matched to a gene: 8. The CDR3 reads CASSRPGTVYNEQFF. The CDR3 DNA reads as TGTGCCAGCAGTCGTCCCGGGACAGTCTACAATGAGCAGTTCTTC.

This clonotype has a count of ten or more. V and J are TRBV13 and TRBJ2-3; 8 nucleotides align to TRBD2. Trimming at V came to 5 bases and at J to 10 bases, leaving 5 bases not matched to a gene. The CDR3 contains 12 residues. CDR1 and CDR2 (germline): PRHDT, FYEKMQ (reference sequence). As DNA, the CDR3 is TGTGCCAGCAGCGCTCCCGGGAGGGCGCAGTATTTT. Protein: CASSAPGRAQYF.

This clonotype was observed at least ten times. The V gene is TRBV7-2, the J gene TRBJ2-6; the D gene could be TRBD1 or TRBD2 (5 bases each). Trimming pared 5 bases from V and 4 bases from J, leaving 12 bases between. From germline, CDR1 is SGHTA and CDR2 FQGNSA. The length of the CDR3 is 15 residues. The CDR3 DNA reads TGTGCCAGCAGCCCAGGGAGTACGGGGGCCAACGTCCTGACTTTC. Translation: CASSPGSTGANVLTF.

There are many counts of this clonotype. This chain links TRBV4-2 with TRBJ1-2; 12 nucleotides match TRBD1. From germline, CDR1 is LGHNA and CDR2 YNFKEQ. With V trimmed by 4 bases and J by 4 bases, 13 bases remained unmatched. The CDR3 has 18 residues. In DNA, the CDR3 is TGTGCCAGCAGCCCTTCCGGGACAGGGGGCTCCCCCTCCTATGGCTACACCTTC. Residues: CASSPSGTGGSPSYGYTF.

This clonotype was recorded many times. V gene TRBV20-1 combines with J gene TRBJ2-2; possibly TRBD1 for D (5 bases). Trimming shortened V by 6 bases and J by 1 base, and 12 bases separated the two germline ends. Germline CDR1 is DFQATT and CDR2 is SNEGSKA (reference sequence). The CDR3 totals 14 residues. The DNA for the CDR3 is TGCAGTGCCAAACAGGCGCTGAACACCGGGGAGCTGTTTTTT. This encodes CSAKQALNTGELFF.

At least ten counts were recorded for this clonotype. The rearrangement uses TRBV28 and TRBJ2-1; TRBD1 is a possible D gene (5 bases). The CDR3 is made up of 12 amino acids. Trimming took 5 bases from V and 7 from J, leaving 9 bases between them. Germline V gives CDR1 MDHEN, CDR2 SYDVKM. The CDR3 DNA is TGTGCCAGCAGTACGCAGGGTAATGAGCAGTTCTTC. Translating it yields CASSTQGNEQFF.

This chain links TRBV7-9 with TRBJ2-5; TRBD2 matches at 14 bases. The CDR3 extends over 18 amino acids. The germline CDR1 and CDR2 sequences are SEHNR and FQNEAQ (reference sequence). V trimming: 5 bases; J trimming: 2 bases; junction bases outside the gene matches: 10. CDR3 in amino acids: CASSHTRGLAGAQETQYF. The CDR3 nucleotides are TGTGCCAGCAGCCACACCAGGGGACTAGCGGGAGCGCAAGAGACCCAGTACTTC.

This clonotype was observed at least ten times. V gene TRBV6-2 or TRBV6-3 combines with J gene TRBJ2-1, with D perhaps TRBD1 (6 bases). The CDR3 contains 13 residues. Trimming shortened V by 3 bases and J by 11 bases, and 14 bases separated the two germline ends. Germline lookup yields CDR1 MNHEY and CDR2 SVGEGT. The CDR3 nucleotides are TGTGCCAGCAGTTATAGGGCAGGGGTAAAGCAGTTCTTC. Translating gives CASSYRAGVKQFF.